This TCR beta chain was found in a study of cytomegalovirus exposure and HLA in healthy donors. General study points: Most subjects' HLA-A and HLA-B alleles were reportedly predicted from TCR beta sequences.

Regarding this clone: Its antigen is still unknown.

The PCR ran on 60 Vbeta and 13 Jbeta primers. The table came from immunoSEQ multiplex PCR; TCRdb's copy has only in-frame clones and leaves some out. This sample lists 150,000 or so clones; its ten largest clones have under 2%. Trimming took 2 bases from V and 4 from J, leaving 10 bases between them. The CDR3 extends over 14 amino acids. Germline CDR1 and CDR2: SGHDT and YYEEEE. The sample was PBMCs. This TCR came from a man younger than 35 in good health and CMV-seronegative. The chain recombines TRBV5-6 with TRBJ2-1, with a possible D match to TRBD2 (6 bases). The CDR3 coding sequence is TGTGCCAGCAGCTTCCGACTAGTTTACAATGAGCAGTTCTTC. Amino acids: CASSFRLVYNEQFF.